The 18 T cell receptor beta chains below were found in one sample sequenced in a study of Graves' ophthalmopathy and Graves' hyperthyroidism. RNA transcripts provided the template for amplifying TCR beta CDR3 regions. Amplification began with first-round RT-PCR using HTBI primers, then second-round multiplex PCR was performed. A single record per CDR3 protein comes from TCRdb applying MiXCR to the multiplex PCR reads. The sample lists about 640,000 distinct CDR3 sequences, about two fifths seen once, with roughly 3% in the top ten. Input material: peripheral blood. The origin of the receptors is an adult man with Graves' ophthalmopathy.

The chain carries TRBV10-3 and TRBJ2-6; D gene ambiguous. The CDR3 contains 10 residues. Germline CDR1 reads ENHRY; CDR2 reads SYGVKD. V was clipped by 3 bases and J by 13 bases, with 4 bases between them. The CDR3 nucleotides read TGTGCCATCAGTGATCAGGTCCTGACTTTC. As protein: CAISDQVLTF.

The rearrangement uses TRBV3-1 and TRBJ2-7; 9 bases match TRBD2. The germline CDR1 and CDR2 sequences are LGHDT and YNNKEL (reference sequence). The trim removed 1 base at V and 2 bases at J, leaving 3 bases unmatched. This CDR3 spans 15 amino acids. CDR3 DNA sequence: TGTGCCAGCAGCCAAGGACTAGCGGCAGCCTACGAGCAGTACTTC. It specifies CASSQGLAAAYEQYF.

This clonotype has a handful of counts. The rearrangement uses TRBV30 and TRBJ2-7; D is undetermined. The CDR3 runs 11 residues. Trimming shortened V by 0 bases and J by 7 bases, and 7 bases separated the two germline ends. Germline V CDR1 and CDR2: GTSNPN, SVGIG (reference sequence). CDR3 DNA: TGTGCCTGGAGTGTTTCGGAGGAGCAGTACTTC. It codes for CAWSVSEEQYF. The full variable domain, with the rest looked up from reference TRBV30 and TRBJ2-7, is SQTIHQWPATLVQPVGSPLSLECTVEGTSNPNLYWYRQAAGRGLQLLFYSVGIGQISSEVPQNLSASRPQDRQFILSSKKLLLSDSGFYLCAWSVSEEQYFGPGTRLTVT.

J is TRBJ1-2 and V is TRBV29-1; no clear D. Germline V gene lookup returns CDR1 SQVTM and CDR2 ANQGSEA. Trimming shortened V by 7 bases and J by 4 bases, and 10 bases separated the two germline ends. This CDR3 spans 11 amino acids. The CDR3 DNA is TGCAGCGCAGATTCATCCTATGGCTACACCTTC. Its protein is CSADSSYGYTF.

This clonotype was observed at least ten times. V usage is TRBV7-8 and J usage is TRBJ1-6; the D gene is possibly TRBD1 (5 bases). V shed 2 bases and J shed 6 bases, with 14 bases lying between them. Per germline, CDR1 SGHVS and CDR2 FQNEAQ. The CDR3 runs 16 residues. The CDR3: CASSLFSGGTNSPLHF. CDR3 sequence (DNA): TGTGCCAGCAGCTTATTCTCTGGCGGGACTAATTCACCCCTCCACTTT.

Worth noting for this clonotype: At one of its ends the junction is not consistent with the germline gene, which may arise from a read error. The V and J genes are TRBV3-1 and TRBJ1-2; the D is unclear. The V gene's germline CDR1 is LGHDT and CDR2 YNNKEL (reference sequence). This CDR3 is 14 amino acids long. The CDR3 protein is CTSSPVGPVLGYTF. CDR3 DNA: TGTACCAGCAGCCCCGTCGGGCCCGTTTTGGGCTACACCTTC.

This clonotype was observed at least ten times. This chain connects TRBV7-2 to TRBJ2-7; D assignment may be TRBD1 or TRBD2 (6 bases each). The CDR3 totals 14 residues. Germline-derived CDR1 and CDR2 are SGHTA and FQGNSA. V lost 3 bases to trimming and J lost 4 bases, with 13 bases between them. CDR3 protein: CASSLTGAIYEQYF. For the CDR3, the DNA is TGTGCCAGCAGCTTGACGGGGGCTATATACGAGCAGTACTTC.

The rearrangement joins TRBV7-9 to TRBJ1-1; the match to TRBD1 covers 7 bases. CDR1 is SEHNR, CDR2 FQNEAQ, per germline (reference sequence). This CDR3 comprises 13 residues. The V segment lost 11 bases and the J segment 11 bases; nucleotides outside the gene matches: 17. This CDR3 reads CAWSPQTGTMAFF. CDR3 sequence (DNA): TGTGCCTGGAGTCCCCAGACAGGGACGATGGCTTTCTTT. The full variable domain, with the rest looked up from reference TRBV7-9 and TRBJ1-1, is DTGVSQNPRHKITKRGQNVTFRCDPISEHNRLYWYRQTLGQGPEFLTYFQNEAQLEKSRLLSDRFSAERPKGSFSTLEIQRTEQGDSAMYLCAWSPQTGTMAFFGQGTRLTVV.

This clonotype was seen ten or more times. This chain links TRBV27 with TRBJ1-1; no clear D. Germline lookup yields CDR1 MNHEY and CDR2 SMNVEV (reference sequence). V lost 5 bases, J lost 1 base, and 8 bases lay in between. This CDR3 contains 13 residues. CDR3 sequence (DNA): TGTGCCAGCAGTCCCCCGGGGAACACTGAAGCTTTCTTT. Translating it yields CASSPPGNTEAFF.

This clonotype has at least ten counts. V usage is TRBV7-8 and J usage is TRBJ1-1; 7 positions agree with TRBD1. Looked up from germline, CDR1 is SGHVS and CDR2 is FQNEAQ. This CDR3 comprises 18 residues. Germline trimming cut 5 bases from V and 4 bases from J; bases unmatched to any gene: 19. The CDR3 coding sequence is TGTGCCAGCAGCCCTCGGAGGGGGCGTGAGGCGATGGGCACTGAAGCTTTCTTT. This translates into CASSPRRGREAMGTEAFF. The complete variable domain, with remaining parts taken from reference TRBV7-8 and TRBJ1-1, reads GAGVSQSPRYKVAKRGQDVALRCDPISGHVSLFWYQQALGQGPEFLTYFQNEAQLDKSGLPSDRFFAERPEGSVSTLKIQRTQQEDSAVYLCASSPRRGREAMGTEAFFGQGTRLTVV.

V and J are TRBV2 and TRBJ2-6, with D maybe TRBD1 (5 bases). The CDR3 totals 12 residues. V was pared by 8 bases and J by 6 bases, with 8 bases between. Germline assignment: CDR1 SNHLY and CDR2 FYNNEI. The CDR3 sequence is CASQGQANVLTF. The CDR3 region has the DNA TGTGCCAGCCAGGGTCAGGCCAACGTCCTGACTTTC.

The table lists this clonotype with a count of one. Compared with germline, one end of the junction differs, possibly owing to a read error. The chain carries TRBV10-2 and TRBJ2-7; 8 bases fit TRBD2. Germline CDR1 and CDR2: WSHSY and SAAADI. This CDR3 comprises 11 residues. The CDR3 region is CASRREGSGGF. Written as DNA, the CDR3 is TGCGCCAGCCGTCGGGAGGGATCGGGCGGCTTC.

The chain is built from TRBV5-4 and TRBJ2-2, with D possibly being TRBD2 (7 bases). V lost 4 bases and J 2 bases, leaving 15 bases between the germline ends. CDR3 size: 16 residues. CDR1 and CDR2 from the germline V gene are SGHNT and YYREEE (reference sequence). The DNA of the CDR3 is TGTGCCAGCAGCCTCTTAGGGGGGGATAACACCGGGGAGCTGTTTTTT. Translation: CASSLLGGDNTGELFF.

The gene calls are TRBV2 and TRBJ2-3; the D is unclear. The CDR3 has 16 residues. The ends were cut back, 3 bases at V and 0 bases at J, with 13 bases in the middle. The V gene's germline CDR1 is SNHLY and CDR2 FYNNEI. The CDR3 sequence: CASSDPRETSTDTQYF. The CDR3 region has the DNA TGTGCCAGCAGTGACCCCAGAGAGACTAGCACAGATACGCAGTATTTT.

The V and J genes are TRBV29-1 and TRBJ1-1; possibly TRBD1 for D (5 bases). V lost 7 bases, J lost 4 bases, and 10 bases lay in between. CDR3 length: 11 residues. Germline CDR1 SQVTM, CDR2 ANQGSEA. The CDR3 DNA reads TGCAGCGCCCAGGGTAGCACTGAAGCTTTCTTT. It specifies CSAQGSTEAFF.

This clonotype has ten or more counts. The CDR3 nucleotides are TGTGCCAGCAGCTTAGTGGGGGCTAGCGGGGAGCCGCAGTACTTC. Translated, it gives CASSLVGASGEPQYF. The chain joins TRBV7-2 to TRBJ2-7; 9 bases agree with TRBD2. V dropped 1 base and J dropped 9; count of bases not matched to a gene: 10. CDR1 and CDR2 from the germline V gene are SGHTA and FQGNSA. The CDR3 runs to 15 residues.

This clonotype was seen a handful of times. This chain links TRBV10-3 with TRBJ1-5; D is unclear. V lost 6 bases and J lost 11, with 11 bases in between. CDR3 size: 11 residues. CDR1 and CDR2 (germline): ENHRY, SYGVKD. The CDR3 spells CAISGGETQHF. The CDR3 DNA follows: TGTGCCATCAGCGGCGGAGAGACCCAGCATTTT.

This clonotype was observed at least ten times. J is TRBJ2-5 and V is TRBV2; D ambiguous. V lost 4 bases and J lost 4, with 10 bases in between. This CDR3 has 13 residues. The germline V gene encodes CDR1 SNHLY and CDR2 FYNNEI. The DNA of the CDR3 is TGTGCCAGCAGTGCCCCTCCCGGAGAGACCCAGTACTTC. Amino acid sequence: CASSAPPGETQYF.